This T cell receptor beta chain was identified during a study of T-cell memory formation after mild COVID-19. Regarding this clonotype: Its target is not known.

Regarding the study as a whole: Contracting CD4+ clones sat mainly in CM and EM; CD8+ in EMRA. Day 15 to 85 contracting clones showed balanced CD4/CD8; later expanders leaned CD4+. What remained unconfirmed was the SARS-CoV-2 specificity of second-wave clones peaking on day 37.

5'RACE, which relied on constant-segment primers, yielded TCR alpha and TCR beta cDNA libraries carrying sample barcodes and UMIs. One entry per CDR3 protein, called by TCRdb with MiXCR from the 5' RACE reads. Among 350,000 to 450,000 distinct CDR3 sequences listed, about 20% were seen once. Input material: PBMCs or a T cell subset sorted from them (not recorded which). The TCR was taken from an adult woman who had mild COVID-19 (a few samples of this study predate the infection). Cell type and time point are not known.

The DNA for the CDR3 is TGTGCCAGCGGTAATGCCGGTACGCAGTATTTT. Amino acids: CASGNAGTQYF. The chain couples TRBV7-3 to TRBJ2-3, with D unresolved. Germline V gives CDR1 SGHTA, CDR2 FQGTGA. This CDR3 has 11 residues. The ends were cut back, 8 bases at V and 8 bases at J, with 11 bases in the middle.